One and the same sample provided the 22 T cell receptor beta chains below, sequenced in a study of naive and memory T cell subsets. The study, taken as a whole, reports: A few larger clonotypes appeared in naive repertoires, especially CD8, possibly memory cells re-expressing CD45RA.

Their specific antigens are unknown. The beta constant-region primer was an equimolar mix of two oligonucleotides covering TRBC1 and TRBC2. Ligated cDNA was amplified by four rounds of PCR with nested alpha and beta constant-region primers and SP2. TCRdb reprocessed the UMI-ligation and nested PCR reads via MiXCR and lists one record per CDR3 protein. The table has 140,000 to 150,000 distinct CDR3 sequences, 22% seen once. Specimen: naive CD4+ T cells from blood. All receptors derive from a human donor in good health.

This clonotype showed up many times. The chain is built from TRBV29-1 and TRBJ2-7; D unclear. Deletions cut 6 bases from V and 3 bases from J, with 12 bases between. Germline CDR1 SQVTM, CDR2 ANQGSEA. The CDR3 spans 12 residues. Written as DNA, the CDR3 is TGCAGCGTATCTAACCAAGGCTACGAGCAGTACTTC. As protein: CSVSNQGYEQYF.

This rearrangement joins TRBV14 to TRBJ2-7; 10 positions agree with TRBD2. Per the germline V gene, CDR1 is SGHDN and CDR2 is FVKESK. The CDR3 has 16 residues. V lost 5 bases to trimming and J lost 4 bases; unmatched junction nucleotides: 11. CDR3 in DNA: TGTGCCAGCAGCATCGGACTAGCGGCCCCCGCATACGAGCAGTACTTC. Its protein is CASSIGLAAPAYEQYF.

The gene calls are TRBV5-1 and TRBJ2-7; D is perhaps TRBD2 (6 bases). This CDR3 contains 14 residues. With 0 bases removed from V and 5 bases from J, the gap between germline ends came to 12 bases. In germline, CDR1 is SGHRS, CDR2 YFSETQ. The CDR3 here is CASSLVGAGNEQYF. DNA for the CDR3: TGCGCCAGCAGCTTGGTAGGGGCGGGGAACGAGCAGTACTTC.

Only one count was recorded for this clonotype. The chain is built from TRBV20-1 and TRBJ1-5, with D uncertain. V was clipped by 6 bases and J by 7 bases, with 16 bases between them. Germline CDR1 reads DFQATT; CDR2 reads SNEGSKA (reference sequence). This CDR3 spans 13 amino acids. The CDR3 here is CSAIWEGRQPQHF. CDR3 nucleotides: TGCAGTGCAATATGGGAGGGCCGACAGCCCCAGCATTTT.

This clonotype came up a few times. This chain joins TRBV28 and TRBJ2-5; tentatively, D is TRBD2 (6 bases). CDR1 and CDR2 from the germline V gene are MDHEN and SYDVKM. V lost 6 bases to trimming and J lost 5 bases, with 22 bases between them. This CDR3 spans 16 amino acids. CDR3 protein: CASRERGGRAPETQYF. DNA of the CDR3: TGTGCCAGCAGGGAAAGGGGAGGCAGGGCTCCGGAGACCCAGTACTTC.

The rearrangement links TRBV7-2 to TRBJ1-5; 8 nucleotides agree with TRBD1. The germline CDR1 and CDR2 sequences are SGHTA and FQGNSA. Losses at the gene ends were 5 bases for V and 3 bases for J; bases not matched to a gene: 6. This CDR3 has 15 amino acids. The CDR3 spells CASSPKTGANQPQHF. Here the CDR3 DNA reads TGTGCCAGCAGCCCGAAGACAGGGGCCAATCAGCCCCAGCATTTT.

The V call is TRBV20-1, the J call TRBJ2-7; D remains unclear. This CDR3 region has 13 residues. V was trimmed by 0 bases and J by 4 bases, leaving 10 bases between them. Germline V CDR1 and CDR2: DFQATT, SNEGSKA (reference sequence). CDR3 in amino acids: CSAREELGYEQYF. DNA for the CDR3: TGCAGTGCTAGAGAAGAGCTGGGGTACGAGCAGTACTTC.

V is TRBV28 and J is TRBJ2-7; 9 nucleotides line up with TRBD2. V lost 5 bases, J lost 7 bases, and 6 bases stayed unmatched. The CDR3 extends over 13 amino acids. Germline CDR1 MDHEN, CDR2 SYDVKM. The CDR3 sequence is CASSSSGRGEQYF. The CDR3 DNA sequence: TGTGCCAGCAGTAGTAGCGGGAGAGGTGAGCAGTACTTC. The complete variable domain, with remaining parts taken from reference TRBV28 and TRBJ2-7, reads DVKVTQSSRYLVKRTGEKVFLECVQDMDHENMFWYRQDPGLGLRLIYFSYDVKMKEKGDIPEGYSVSREKKERFSLILESASTNQTSMYLCASSSSGRGEQYFGPGTRLTVT.

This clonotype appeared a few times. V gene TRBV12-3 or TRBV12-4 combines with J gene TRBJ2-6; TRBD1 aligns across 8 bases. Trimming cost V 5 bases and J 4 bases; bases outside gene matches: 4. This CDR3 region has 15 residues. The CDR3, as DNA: TGTGCCAGCAGTCCGACAGGGGCCGGGGCCAACGTCCTGACTTTC. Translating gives CASSPTGAGANVLTF.

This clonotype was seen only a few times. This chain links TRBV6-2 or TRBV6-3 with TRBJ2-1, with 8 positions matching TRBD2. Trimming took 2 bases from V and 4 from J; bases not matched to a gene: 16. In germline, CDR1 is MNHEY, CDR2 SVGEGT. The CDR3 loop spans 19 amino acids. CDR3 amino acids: CASSYRNGAGAVGYNEQFF. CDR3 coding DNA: TGTGCCAGCAGTTACAGGAATGGAGCGGGAGCGGTCGGGTACAATGAGCAGTTCTTC.

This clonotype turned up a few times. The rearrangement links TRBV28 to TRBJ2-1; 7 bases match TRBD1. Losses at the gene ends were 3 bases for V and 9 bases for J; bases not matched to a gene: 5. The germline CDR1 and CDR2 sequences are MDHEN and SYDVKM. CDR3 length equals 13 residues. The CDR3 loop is CASSFFDRVEQFF. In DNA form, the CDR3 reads TGTGCCAGCAGTTTTTTCGACAGGGTTGAGCAGTTCTTC.

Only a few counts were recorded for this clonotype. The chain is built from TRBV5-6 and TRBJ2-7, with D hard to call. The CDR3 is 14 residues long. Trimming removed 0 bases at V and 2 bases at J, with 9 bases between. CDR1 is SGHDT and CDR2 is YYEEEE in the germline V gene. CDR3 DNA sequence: TGTGCCAGCAGCTTGGGGCTAGACGCCTACGAGCAGTACTTC. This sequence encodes CASSLGLDAYEQYF. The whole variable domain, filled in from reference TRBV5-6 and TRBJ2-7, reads DAGVTQSPTHLIKTRGQQVTLRCSPKSGHDTVSWYQQALGQGPQFIFQYYEEEERQRGNFPDRFSGHQFPNYSSELNVNALLLGDSALYLCASSLGLDAYEQYFGPGTRLTVT.

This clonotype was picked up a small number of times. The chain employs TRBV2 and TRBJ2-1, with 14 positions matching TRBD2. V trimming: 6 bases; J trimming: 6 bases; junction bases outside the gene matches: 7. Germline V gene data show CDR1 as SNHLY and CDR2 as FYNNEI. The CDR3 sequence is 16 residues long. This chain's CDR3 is CASRKGLAGVRNEQFF. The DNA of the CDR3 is TGTGCCAGCAGGAAGGGACTAGCGGGAGTGCGCAATGAGCAGTTCTTC.

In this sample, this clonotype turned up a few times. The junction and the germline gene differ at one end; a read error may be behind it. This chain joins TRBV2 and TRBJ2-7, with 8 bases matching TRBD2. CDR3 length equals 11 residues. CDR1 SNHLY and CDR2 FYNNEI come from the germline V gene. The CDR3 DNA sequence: TGTGCCAGCAGACTTAGGGGACTAGGGCACTTC. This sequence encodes CASRLRGLGHF.

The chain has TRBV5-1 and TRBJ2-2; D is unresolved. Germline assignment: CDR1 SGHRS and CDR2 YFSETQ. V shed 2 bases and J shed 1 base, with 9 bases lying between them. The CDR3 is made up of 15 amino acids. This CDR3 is CASSFFHLNTGELFF. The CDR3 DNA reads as TGCGCCAGCAGCTTTTTTCACTTGAACACCGGGGAGCTGTTTTTT.

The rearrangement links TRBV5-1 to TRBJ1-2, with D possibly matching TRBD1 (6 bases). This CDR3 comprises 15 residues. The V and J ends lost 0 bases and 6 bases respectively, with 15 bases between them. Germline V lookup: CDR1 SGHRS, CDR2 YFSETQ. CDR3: CASSLARGRFDGYTF. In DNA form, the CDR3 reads TGCGCCAGCAGCTTGGCCAGGGGACGATTCGATGGCTACACCTTC.

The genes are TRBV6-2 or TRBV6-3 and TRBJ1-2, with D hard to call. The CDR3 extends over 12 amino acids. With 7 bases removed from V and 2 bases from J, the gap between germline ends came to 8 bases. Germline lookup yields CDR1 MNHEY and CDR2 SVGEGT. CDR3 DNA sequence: TGTGCCAGCATCGGCAGCAACTATGGCTACACCTTC. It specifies CASIGSNYGYTF.

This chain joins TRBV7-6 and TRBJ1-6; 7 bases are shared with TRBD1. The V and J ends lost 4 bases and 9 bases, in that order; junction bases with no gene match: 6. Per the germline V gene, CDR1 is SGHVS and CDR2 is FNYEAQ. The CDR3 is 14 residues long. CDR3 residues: CASSSQGDISPLHF. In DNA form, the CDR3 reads TGTGCCAGCAGCTCTCAGGGGGATATTTCACCCCTCCACTTT.

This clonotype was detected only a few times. In DNA, the CDR3 is TGTGCCACCAAGCCATCGGGGGTCCAATCTACCTACGAGCAGTACTTC. Protein: CATKPSGVQSTYEQYF. V usage is TRBV28 and J usage is TRBJ2-7, with a possible D match to TRBD2 (6 bases). Trimming took 10 bases from V and 2 from J, leaving 24 bases between them. This CDR3 is 16 amino acids long. From germline, CDR1 is MDHEN and CDR2 SYDVKM.

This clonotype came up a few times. The CDR3 spells CASSFGTWGGYTF. The CDR3 bases are TGTGCCAGCAGTTTCGGGACATGGGGTGGCTACACCTTC. This chain uses TRBV27 with TRBJ1-2, with a tentative D call TRBD1 (6 bases). CDR3 length: 13 amino acids. The V and J ends lost 3 bases and 7 bases respectively, with 12 bases between them. CDR1 MNHEY and CDR2 SMNVEV come from the germline V gene (reference sequence).

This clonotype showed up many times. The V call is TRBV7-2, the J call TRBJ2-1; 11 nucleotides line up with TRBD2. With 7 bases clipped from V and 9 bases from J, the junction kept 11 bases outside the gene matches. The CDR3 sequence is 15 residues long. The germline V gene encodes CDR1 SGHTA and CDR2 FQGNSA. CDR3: CASNKLSLAGGEQFF. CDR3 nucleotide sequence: TGTGCCAGCAACAAACTTTCGCTAGCGGGAGGTGAGCAGTTCTTC. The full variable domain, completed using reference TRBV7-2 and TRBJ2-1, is GAGVSQSPSNKVTEKGKDVELRCDPISGHTALYWYRQSLGQGLEFLIYFQGNSAPDKSGLPSDRFSAERTGGSVSTLTIQRTQQEDSAVYLCASNKLSLAGGEQFFGPGTRLTVL.

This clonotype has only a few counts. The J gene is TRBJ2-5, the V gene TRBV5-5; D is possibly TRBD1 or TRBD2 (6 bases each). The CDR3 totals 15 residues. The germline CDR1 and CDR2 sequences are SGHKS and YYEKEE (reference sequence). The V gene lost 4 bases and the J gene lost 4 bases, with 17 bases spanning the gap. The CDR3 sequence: CASSITGGRGETQYF. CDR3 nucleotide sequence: TGTGCCAGCAGCATCACCGGGGGCCGAGGAGAGACCCAGTACTTC. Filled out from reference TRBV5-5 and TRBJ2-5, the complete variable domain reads DAGVTQSPTHLIKTRGQQVTLRCSPISGHKSVSWYQQVLGQGPQFIFQYYEKEERGRGNFPDRFSARQFPNYSSELNVNALLLGDSALYLCASSITGGRGETQYFGPGTRLLVL.